Presented here are 31 T cell receptor beta chains from one specimen sequenced in a study of T cells in Graves' hyperthyroidism and ophthalmopathy. TCR beta CDR3 region amplification was performed from RNA transcripts. In the first-round RT-PCR of the TCR CDR3, the HTBI primer set was used. TCRdb analysed the multiplex PCR reads with MiXCR anew, one entry per CDR3 protein. The sample lists fewer than 400,000 distinct CDR3 sequences, roughly 13% occurring once. Material: blood. These receptors came from a man in his fifties or sixties with Graves' ophthalmopathy.

The J gene is TRBJ2-7, the V gene TRBV19; TRBD2 aligns across 9 bases. Germline V gene sequence: CDR1 LNHDA, CDR2 SQIVND (reference sequence). The CDR3 length is 15 residues. The V segment lost 9 bases and the J segment 0 bases; nucleotides outside the gene matches: 9. DNA of the CDR3: TGTGCCAGCAATATAGCGGGAGACCCCTCCTACGAGCAGTACTTC. This encodes CASNIAGDPSYEQYF.

The sample holds a few counts of this clonotype. V is TRBV6-2 or TRBV6-3 and J is TRBJ1-6, with D perhaps matching TRBD1 (5 bases). The CDR3 is made up of 15 amino acids. Between the trimmed V and J ends, which lost 5 bases and 10 bases, there was a span of 18 bases. Germline loops: CDR1 MNHEY, CDR2 SVGEGT. Here the CDR3 reads CASSPRSERQSPLHF. CDR3 coding DNA: TGTGCCAGCAGTCCTCGTAGTGAAAGACAGTCACCCCTCCACTTT.

This clonotype has only a few counts. This rearrangement joins TRBV10-3 to TRBJ2-5; 10 nucleotides agree with TRBD1. The CDR3 is 15 residues long. With 4 bases clipped from V and 3 bases from J, the junction kept 5 bases outside the gene matches. Germline CDR1 ENHRY, CDR2 SYGVKD. Here the CDR3 DNA reads TGTGCCATCAGTGCCACCGGGACAGGGGAAGAGACCCAGTACTTC. Translating gives CAISATGTGEETQYF.

This chain links TRBV19 with TRBJ2-1; perhaps TRBD2 as D (6 bases). Deletions cut 5 bases from V and 4 bases from J, with 21 bases between. The CDR3 consists of 17 residues. Germline values: CDR1 LNHDA, CDR2 SQIVND (reference sequence). CDR3 protein: CASSSPPGLLGYNEQFF. In DNA, the CDR3 is TGTGCCAGTAGTTCACCGCCGGGACTCTTAGGATACAATGAGCAGTTCTTC.

Ten or more counts support this clonotype. For the CDR3, the DNA is TGTGCCAGCAGTAATCGACTAGCGGGACTCACAGATACGCAGTATTTT. Amino acid sequence: CASSNRLAGLTDTQYF. This chain uses TRBV2 with TRBJ2-3; 11 positions match TRBD2. The junction had 6 bases not matched to a gene; V was cut back by 5 bases and J by 2 bases. Germline values: CDR1 SNHLY, CDR2 FYNNEI. The CDR3 spans 16 residues.

This clonotype was observed a handful of times. This CDR3 reads CASSFSTGYTF. The CDR3 coding sequence is TGTGCCAGCAGCTTTTCAACTGGCTACACCTTC. This rearrangement joins TRBV7-9 to TRBJ1-2; D unresolved. From germline, CDR1 is SEHNR and CDR2 FQNEAQ (reference sequence). Trimming removed 3 bases at V and 7 bases at J, with 6 bases between. CDR3 length equals 11 residues.

This clonotype was recorded many times. The J gene is TRBJ2-3, the V gene TRBV5-1; 9 nucleotides line up with TRBD1. This CDR3 comprises 14 residues. The germline V gene has CDR1 SGHRS and CDR2 YFSETQ. V gave up 1 base and J gave up 7 bases; unmatched junction bases: 4. In DNA, the CDR3 is TGCGCCAGCAGCTTGAGGACAGGGGATAATACGCAGTATTTT. It specifies CASSLRTGDNTQYF.

This clonotype was seen a handful of times. The CDR3 coding sequence is TGCGCCAGCAGCCGACCGGGGCGGAGAAGTTACGAGCAGTACTTC. Translating gives CASSRPGRRSYEQYF. This chain links TRBV5-1 with TRBJ2-7; D tentatively reads TRBD1 or TRBD2 (5 bases each). The germline V and J ends were trimmed by 4 bases and 4 bases, with 18 bases remaining between them. The germline CDR1 and CDR2 sequences are SGHRS and YFSETQ. The CDR3 covers 15 residues.

CDR3 loop: CSARDLLGQGYDQETQYF. CDR3 in DNA: TGCAGTGCTAGAGATTTATTAGGGCAGGGTTACGACCAAGAGACCCAGTACTTC. The chain combines TRBV20-1 with TRBJ2-5; maybe TRBD1 (5 bases). The CDR3 runs to 18 residues. The ends were cut back, 0 bases at V and 0 bases at J, with 20 bases in the middle. Per germline, CDR1 DFQATT and CDR2 SNEGSKA (reference sequence).

The table lists this clonotype with a few counts. This chain uses TRBV14 with TRBJ2-7, with TRBD2 identical over 9 bases. Germline V gene data show CDR1 as SGHDN and CDR2 as FVKESK. Trimming cost V 3 bases and J 3 bases; bases outside gene matches: 9. The CDR3 contains 16 residues. Here the CDR3 DNA reads TGTGCCAGCAGCCAGGGTAGCGGGAGAAGGCGCTACGAGCAGTACTTC. It is translated as CASSQGSGRRRYEQYF.

This chain joins TRBV19 and TRBJ1-2; D remains ambiguous. CDR1 is LNHDA, CDR2 SQIVND, per germline (reference sequence). This CDR3 has 13 amino acids. Trimming pared 5 bases from V and 4 bases from J, leaving 11 bases between. DNA for the CDR3: TGTGCCAGTAGTCGTTTTGAGCTCTATGGCTACACCTTC. This translates into CASSRFELYGYTF.

CDR3: CASSLAPGLAGASETQYF. The CDR3 DNA is TGTGCCAGCAGCTTGGCCCCGGGACTAGCGGGGGCCTCAGAGACCCAGTACTTC. This chain joins TRBV7-9 and TRBJ2-5, with 14 bases identical to TRBD2. From germline, CDR1 is SEHNR and CDR2 FQNEAQ (reference sequence). The length of the CDR3 is 18 residues. V shed 3 bases, J shed 4 bases, and the junction held 10 bases outside the gene matches.

The sample holds many counts of this clonotype. The chain links TRBV4-1 to TRBJ2-2; no reliable D call. Germline-derived CDR1 and CDR2 are MGHRA and YSYEKL. Trimming pared 3 bases from V and 5 bases from J, leaving 16 bases between. The CDR3 is 16 amino acids. The CDR3 DNA sequence: TGCGCCAGCAGCCACGGAATCGAGACCCAAACCGGGGAGCTGTTTTTT. Its translation: CASSHGIETQTGELFF.

This clonotype was seen ten or more times. The chain uses TRBV29-1 and TRBJ2-5; D call uncertain. CDR3 length equals 11 residues. Germline V CDR1 and CDR2: SQVTM, ANQGSEA. Trimming cost V 6 bases and J 4 bases, with 9 bases left between them. CDR3 sequence: CSVRQAETQYF. CDR3 nucleotides: TGCAGCGTGCGTCAGGCAGAGACCCAGTACTTC.

There are many counts of this clonotype. CDR3 bases: TGTGCCAGCAGCTCCGAACCTCGGGGACAGAACCACGGCTACACCTTC. The encoded protein is CASSSEPRGQNHGYTF. The V and J genes are TRBV7-9 and TRBJ1-2; 7 bases align to TRBD1. Germline CDR1 SEHNR, CDR2 FQNEAQ (reference sequence). The CDR3 loop spans 16 amino acids. V lost 4 bases and J lost 8; bases outside the gene matches: 16.

The sample holds many counts of this clonotype. The genes are TRBV5-1 and TRBJ2-3; D tentatively fits TRBD1 or TRBD2 (5 bases each). V shed 4 bases and J shed 2 bases, with 8 bases lying between them. This CDR3 contains 13 residues. Germline CDR1 reads SGHRS; CDR2 reads YFSETQ. CDR3 amino acids: CASSGGDTDTQYF. The CDR3 nucleotides read TGCGCCAGCAGCGGGGGAGACACAGATACGCAGTATTTT. Combining the CDR3 with reference TRBV5-1 and TRBJ2-3 gives the whole variable domain KAGVTQTPRYLIKTRGQQVTLSCSPISGHRSVSWYQQTPGQGLQFLFEYFSETQRNKGNFPGRFSGRQFSNSRSEMNVSTLELGDSALYLCASSGGDTDTQYFGPGTRLTVL.

The CDR3: CASSYDRVQFF. The CDR3 DNA follows: TGTGCCAGCAGTTACGACAGGGTCCAGTTCTTC. V gene TRBV12-3 or TRBV12-4 combines with J gene TRBJ2-1; 7 bases are shared with TRBD1. The V gene end was trimmed by 4 bases and the J gene end by 13 bases; junction bases not matched to a gene: 4. The CDR3 runs to 11 residues.

This clonotype has only a few counts. The chain uses TRBV20-1 and TRBJ2-5; 9 nucleotides agree with TRBD1. The CDR3 covers 13 residues. V dropped 6 bases and J dropped 5; count of bases not matched to a gene: 7. Germline lookup yields CDR1 DFQATT and CDR2 SNEGSKA (reference sequence). The CDR3 DNA is TGCAGTGCACAACAGGGGGCGGAGGAGACCCAGTACTTC. As protein: CSAQQGAEETQYF.

In its sample, this clonotype was seen once. This rearrangement joins TRBV5-1 to TRBJ2-1, with 10 bases matching TRBD1. CDR1 SGHRS and CDR2 YFSETQ come from the germline V gene. The CDR3 contains 13 residues. V gave up 7 bases and J gave up 9 bases; unmatched junction bases: 7. In DNA form, the CDR3 reads TGCGCCAGCGGGGGGACAGGGGAAATTGAGCAGTTCTTC. Protein product: CASGGTGEIEQFF.

The V gene is TRBV28, the J gene TRBJ2-7; 7 nucleotides match TRBD2. The CDR3 is 14 residues long. Germline V lookup: CDR1 MDHEN, CDR2 SYDVKM. V shed 4 bases and J 1 base; nucleotides not matched to a gene: 4. The CDR3 is CASSSLAQSYEQYF. CDR3 bases: TGTGCCAGCAGTTCACTAGCGCAGTCCTACGAGCAGTACTTC.

The rearrangement joins TRBV7-2 to TRBJ2-3; D remains unclear. CDR1 and CDR2 from the germline V gene are SGHTA and FQGNSA. The CDR3 is 13 amino acids. V was trimmed by 7 bases and J by 8 bases, leaving 16 bases between them. The CDR3 nucleotides read TGTGCCAGCACCACGCCAACTCTGGGTACGCAGTATTTT. It translates to CASTTPTLGTQYF.

In this sample, this clonotype turned up a few times. V gene TRBV2 combines with J gene TRBJ2-3; TRBD1 matches at 10 bases. V was clipped by 4 bases and J by 7 bases; unmatched bases: 8. This CDR3 has 15 residues. Germline assignment: CDR1 SNHLY and CDR2 FYNNEI. CDR3: CASSAGTGEGNTQYF. CDR3 sequence (DNA): TGTGCCAGCAGTGCCGGGACAGGGGAGGGAAATACGCAGTATTTT. Combining the CDR3 with reference TRBV2 and TRBJ2-3 gives the whole variable domain EPEVTQTPSHQVTQMGQEVILRCVPISNHLYFYWYRQILGQKVEFLVSFYNNEISEKSEIFDDQFSVERPDGSNFTLKIRSTKLEDSAMYFCASSAGTGEGNTQYFGPGTRLTVL.

Ten or more counts support this clonotype. The rearrangement links TRBV18 to TRBJ2-7; D not certain. This CDR3 contains 13 residues. Trimming shortened V by 5 bases and J by 1 base, and 9 bases separated the two germline ends. Per germline, CDR1 KGHSH and CDR2 LQKENI. CDR3 in amino acids: CASSSYASYEQYF. CDR3 sequence (DNA): TGTGCCAGCTCATCCTACGCTTCCTACGAGCAGTACTTC.

The rearrangement uses TRBV6-1 and TRBJ2-7, with 9 bases aligning to TRBD2. With 8 bases clipped from V and 1 base from J, the junction kept 12 bases outside the gene matches. CDR3 length: 16 residues. Germline CDR1 and CDR2: MNHNS and SASEGT. CDR3 sequence (DNA): TGTGCCAGCCGCCTAGCGCGGGAGGGCCGGTCCTACGAGCAGTACTTC. Protein sequence: CASRLAREGRSYEQYF.

In this sample, this clonotype turned up many times. The chain joins TRBV28 to TRBJ1-1; D remains unclear. This CDR3 contains 15 residues. Trimming pared 5 bases from V and 1 base from J, leaving 14 bases between. CDR1 is MDHEN, CDR2 SYDVKM, per germline. The CDR3 reads CASSPPLGKNTEAFF. CDR3 bases: TGTGCCAGCAGTCCACCATTAGGGAAGAACACTGAAGCTTTCTTT.

This clonotype was observed a few times. The chain employs TRBV25-1 and TRBJ2-7, with a weak D call TRBD1 (6 bases). This CDR3 comprises 15 residues. The V end was cut by 1 base, the J end by 3 bases, with 13 bases between. Germline V gives CDR1 MGHDK, CDR2 SYGVNS. CDR3 in amino acids: CASSESWDTDYEQYF. As DNA, the CDR3 is TGTGCCAGCAGTGAATCTTGGGACACGGACTACGAGCAGTACTTC.

This chain links TRBV9 with TRBJ2-2; D is unresolved. The CDR3 loop spans 13 amino acids. The V end was cut by 3 bases, the J end by 3 bases, with 6 bases between. In germline, CDR1 is SGDLS, CDR2 YYNGEE. The CDR3 reads CASSALDTGELFF. For the CDR3, the DNA is TGTGCCAGCAGCGCACTGGACACCGGGGAGCTGTTTTTT.

Only a few counts were recorded for this clonotype. The chain has TRBV10-3 and TRBJ1-4; D call uncertain. The CDR3 spans 16 residues. Germline loops: CDR1 ENHRY, CDR2 SYGVKD. V was pared by 7 bases and J by 6 bases, with 21 bases between. The CDR3 sequence is CAINDSNDWRDEKLFF. CDR3 nucleotide sequence: TGTGCCATCAATGATTCAAACGACTGGAGGGATGAAAAACTGTTTTTT.

The rearrangement links TRBV7-9 to TRBJ1-2; D call uncertain. V was pared by 0 bases and J by 7 bases, with 6 bases between. The CDR3 consists of 12 residues. The germline CDR1 and CDR2 sequences are SEHNR and FQNEAQ (reference sequence). CDR3 nucleotide sequence: TGTGCCAGCAGCTTAGCGCTCAGTGGCTACACCTTC. It specifies CASSLALSGYTF.

Ten or more counts support this clonotype. The chain employs TRBV6-1 and TRBJ2-7; unclear D gene. V dropped 2 bases and J dropped 4 bases, with 9 bases sitting between them. This CDR3 comprises 13 residues. CDR1 is MNHNS, CDR2 SASEGT, per germline. The CDR3 sequence is CASSEIATYEQYF. CDR3 DNA sequence: TGTGCCAGCAGTGAAATCGCTACATACGAGCAGTACTTC.

Ten or more counts support this clonotype. The CDR3 sequence: CASSFSETRPDTQYF. DNA for the CDR3: TGTGCCAGCAGCTTCTCCGAGACACGCCCAGATACGCAGTATTTT. The chain uses TRBV7-9 and TRBJ2-3; D is uncertain. From germline, CDR1 is SEHNR and CDR2 FQNEAQ (reference sequence). V lost 3 bases to trimming and J lost 4 bases, with 14 bases between them. The CDR3 spans 15 residues.